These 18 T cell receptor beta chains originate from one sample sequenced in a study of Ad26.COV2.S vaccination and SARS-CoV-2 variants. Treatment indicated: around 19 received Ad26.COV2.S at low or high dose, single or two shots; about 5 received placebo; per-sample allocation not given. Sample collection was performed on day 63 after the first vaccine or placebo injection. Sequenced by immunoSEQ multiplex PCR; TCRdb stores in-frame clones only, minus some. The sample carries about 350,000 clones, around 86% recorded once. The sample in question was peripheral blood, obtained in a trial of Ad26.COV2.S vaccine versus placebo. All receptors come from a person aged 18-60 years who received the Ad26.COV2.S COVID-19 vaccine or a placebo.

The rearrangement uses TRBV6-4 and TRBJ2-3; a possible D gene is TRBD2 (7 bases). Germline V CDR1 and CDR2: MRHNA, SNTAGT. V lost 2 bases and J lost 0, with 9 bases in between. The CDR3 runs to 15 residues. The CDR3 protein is CASSDGGASTDTQYF. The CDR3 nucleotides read TGTGCCAGCAGTGACGGGGGGGCTAGCACAGATACGCAGTATTTT.

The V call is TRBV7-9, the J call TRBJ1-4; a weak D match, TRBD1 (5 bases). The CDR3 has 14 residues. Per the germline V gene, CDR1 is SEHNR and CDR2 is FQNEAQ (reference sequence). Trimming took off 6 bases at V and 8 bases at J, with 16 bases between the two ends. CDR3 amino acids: CASRPSGRDEKLFF. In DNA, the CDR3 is TGTGCCAGCAGACCTTCCGGCAGGGACGAAAAACTGTTTTTT.

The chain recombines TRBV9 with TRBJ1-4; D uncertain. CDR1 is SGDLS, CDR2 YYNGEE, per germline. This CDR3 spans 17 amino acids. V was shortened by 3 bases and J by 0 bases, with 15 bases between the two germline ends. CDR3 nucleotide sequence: TGTGCCAGCAGCGACCGAGGAGGCTATGCAACTAATGAAAAACTGTTTTTT. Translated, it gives CASSDRGGYATNEKLFF.

This chain's CDR3 is CASSGVAGGTTNEKLFF. As DNA, the CDR3 is TGTGCCAGCAGTGGGGTCGCGGGCGGGACAACTAATGAAAAACTGTTTTTT. This sequence joins TRBV2 and TRBJ1-4; no reliable D call. CDR3 length equals 17 residues. Germline lookup yields CDR1 SNHLY and CDR2 FYNNEI. The V and J ends lost 4 bases and 0 bases respectively, with 15 bases between them. The full variable domain, rest sourced from reference TRBV2 and TRBJ1-4, is EPEVTQTPSHQVTQMGQEVILRCVPISNHLYFYWYRQILGQKVEFLVSFYNNEISEKSEIFDDQFSVERPDGSNFTLKIRSTKLEDSAMYFCASSGVAGGTTNEKLFFGSGTQLSVL.

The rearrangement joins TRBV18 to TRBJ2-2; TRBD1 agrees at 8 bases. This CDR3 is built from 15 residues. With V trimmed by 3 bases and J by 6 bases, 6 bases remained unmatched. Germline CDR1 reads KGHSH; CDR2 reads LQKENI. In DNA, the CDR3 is TGTGCCAGCTCACCTAGGACAGGGACGGCCGGGGAGCTGTTTTTT. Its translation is CASSPRTGTAGELFF.

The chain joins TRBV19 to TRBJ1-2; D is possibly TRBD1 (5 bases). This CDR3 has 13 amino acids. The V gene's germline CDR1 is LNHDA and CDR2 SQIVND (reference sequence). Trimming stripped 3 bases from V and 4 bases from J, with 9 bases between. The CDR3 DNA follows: TGTGCCAGTAGTATGCGGGGCGCCTATGGCTACACCTTC. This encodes CASSMRGAYGYTF. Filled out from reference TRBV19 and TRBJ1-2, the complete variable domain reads DGGITQSPKYLFRKEGQNVTLSCEQNLNHDAMYWYRQDPGQGLRLIYYSQIVNDFQKGDIAEGYSVSREKKESFPLTVTSAQKNPTAFYLCASSMRGAYGYTFGSGTRLTVV.

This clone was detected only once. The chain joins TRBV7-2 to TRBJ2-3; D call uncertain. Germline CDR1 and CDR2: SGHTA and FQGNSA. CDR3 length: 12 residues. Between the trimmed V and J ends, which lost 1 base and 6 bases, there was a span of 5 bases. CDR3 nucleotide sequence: TGTGCCAGCAGCTTAGGGTGGGATACGCAGTATTTT. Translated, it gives CASSLGWDTQYF.

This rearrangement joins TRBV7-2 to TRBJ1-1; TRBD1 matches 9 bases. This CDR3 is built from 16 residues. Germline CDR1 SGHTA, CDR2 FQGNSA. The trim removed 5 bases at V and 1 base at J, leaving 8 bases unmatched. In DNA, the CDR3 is TGTGCCAGCAGCGTCCATTTGGGACAGGGGAACACTGAAGCTTTCTTT. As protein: CASSVHLGQGNTEAFF.

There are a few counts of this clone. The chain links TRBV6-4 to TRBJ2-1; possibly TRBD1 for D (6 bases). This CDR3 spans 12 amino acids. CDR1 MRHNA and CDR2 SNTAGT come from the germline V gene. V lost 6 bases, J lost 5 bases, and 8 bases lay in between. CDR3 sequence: CASRDSNNEQFF. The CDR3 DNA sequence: TGTGCCAGCAGGGACAGCAACAATGAGCAGTTCTTC.

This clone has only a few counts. CDR3 nucleotides: TGTGCCAGCAGTTACAGGAATTCACCCCTCCACTTT. Its protein is CASSYRNSPLHF. This chain links TRBV6-5 with TRBJ1-6; D gene unclear. Trimming stripped 2 bases from V and 7 bases from J, with 3 bases between. CDR1 MNHEY and CDR2 SVGAGI come from the germline V gene. This CDR3 comprises 12 residues.

CDR3 region: CAWTGSGNQPQHF. DNA for the CDR3: TGTGCCTGGACAGGTAGTGGGAATCAGCCCCAGCATTTT. This chain uses TRBV30 with TRBJ1-5; D gene unclear. Germline CDR1 GTSNPN, CDR2 SVGIG (reference sequence). V was pared by 4 bases and J by 4 bases, with 11 bases between. This CDR3 is 13 amino acids long. The full variable domain, in which reference TRBV30 and TRBJ1-5 provide the parts outside the CDR3, is SQTIHQWPATLVQPVGSPLSLECTVEGTSNPNLYWYRQAAGRGLQLLFYSVGIGQISSEVPQNLSASRPQDRQFILSSKKLLLSDSGFYLCAWTGSGNQPQHFGDGTRLSIL.

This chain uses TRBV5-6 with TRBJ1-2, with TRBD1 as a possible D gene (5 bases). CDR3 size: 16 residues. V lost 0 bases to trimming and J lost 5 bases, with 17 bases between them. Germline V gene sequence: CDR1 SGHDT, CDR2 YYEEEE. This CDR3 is CASSLVSGAGSYGYTF. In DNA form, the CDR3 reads TGTGCCAGCAGCTTGGTTTCTGGGGCAGGGTCTTATGGCTACACCTTC.

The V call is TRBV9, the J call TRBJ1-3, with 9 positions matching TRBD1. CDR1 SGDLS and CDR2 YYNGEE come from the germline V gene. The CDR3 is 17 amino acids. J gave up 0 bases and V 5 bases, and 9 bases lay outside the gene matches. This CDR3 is CASSAMGQGLSGNTIYF. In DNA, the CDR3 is TGTGCCAGCAGTGCCATGGGACAGGGCCTCTCTGGAAACACCATATATTTT.

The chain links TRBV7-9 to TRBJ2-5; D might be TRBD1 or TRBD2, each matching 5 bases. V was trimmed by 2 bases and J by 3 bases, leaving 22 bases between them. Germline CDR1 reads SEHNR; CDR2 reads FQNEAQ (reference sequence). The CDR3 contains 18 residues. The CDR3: CASSLPLGTKAVKETQYF. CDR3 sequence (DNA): TGTGCCAGCAGCTTACCTTTGGGGACGAAAGCCGTAAAAGAGACCCAGTACTTC.

CDR3 protein: CASSLPHPGTDTQYF. The CDR3 region has the DNA TGTGCCAGCAGCCTCCCCCACCCAGGCACAGATACGCAGTATTTT. This chain joins TRBV7-2 and TRBJ2-3; no definite D call. The germline gives CDR1 SGHTA, CDR2 FQGNSA. The CDR3 covers 15 residues. Trimming took 5 bases from V and 1 from J, leaving 13 bases between them.

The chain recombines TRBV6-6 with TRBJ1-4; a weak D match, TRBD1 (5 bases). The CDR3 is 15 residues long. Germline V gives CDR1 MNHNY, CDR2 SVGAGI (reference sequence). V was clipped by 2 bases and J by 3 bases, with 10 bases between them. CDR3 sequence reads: CASSYRGRANEKLFF. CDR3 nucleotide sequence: TGTGCCAGCAGTTACCGGGGGAGGGCTAATGAAAAACTGTTTTTT.

As DNA, the CDR3 is TGTGCCAGCTCACCACAGGGCAGCTCCTACGAGCAGTACTTC. This sequence encodes CASSPQGSSYEQYF. The V and J genes are TRBV18 and TRBJ2-7; D unclear. There are 14 residues in the CDR3. Per germline, CDR1 KGHSH and CDR2 LQKENI. V lost 1 base and J lost 0, with 7 bases in between.

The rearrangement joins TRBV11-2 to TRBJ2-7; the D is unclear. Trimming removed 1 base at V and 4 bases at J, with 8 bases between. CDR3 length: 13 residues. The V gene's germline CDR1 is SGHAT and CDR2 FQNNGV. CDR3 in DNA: TGTGCCAGCAGCTTAGCGAGTGCGTACGAGCAGTACTTC. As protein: CASSLASAYEQYF.